Below are 6 T cell receptor beta chains sequenced from a single sample in a study of T cell repertoires in cytomegalovirus infection. TCRdb re-analysed the reads in MiXCR, keeping a single row per CDR3 protein. The table shows under 200,000 distinct CDR3 sequences, with 8% to 10% occurring only once. The sequenced sample was PBMCs. The receptors come from a human donor in good health (CMV status not recorded). Some clones in this sample may be carry-over from other donors' samples.

The chain recombines TRBV20-1 with TRBJ1-6; TRBD1 aligns across 7 bases. Trimming took 1 base from V and 4 from J; bases not matched to a gene: 4. The CDR3 has 15 residues. Germline V CDR1 and CDR2: DFQATT, SNEGSKA (reference sequence). As DNA, the CDR3 is TGCAGTGCTAGAGGCCGGGACAGATATAATTCACCCCTCCACTTT. Translating it yields CSARGRDRYNSPLHF.

This clonotype has more than one count but fewer than ten. The rearrangement links TRBV5-5 to TRBJ2-7; D is possibly TRBD2 (6 bases). CDR1 is SGHKS, CDR2 YYEKEE, per germline (reference sequence). The CDR3 is made up of 15 amino acids. V was shortened by 0 bases and J by 0 bases, with 10 bases between the two germline ends. CDR3 protein: CASSLAASASYEQYF. CDR3 bases: TGTGCCAGCAGCTTGGCGGCTAGCGCCTCCTACGAGCAGTACTTC.

This rearrangement joins TRBV7-2 to TRBJ2-5; weak D call: TRBD2 (5 bases). Trimming removed 5 bases at V and 1 base at J, with 14 bases between. The CDR3 length is 15 residues. Germline lookup yields CDR1 SGHTA and CDR2 FQGNSA. The CDR3 spells CASSLYPAGQETQYF. DNA for the CDR3: TGTGCCAGCAGCCTATACCCCGCGGGCCAAGAGACCCAGTACTTC.

This clonotype was found many times. The V and J genes are TRBV18 and TRBJ2-5; perhaps TRBD2 as D (5 bases). The CDR3 sequence is 15 residues long. The germline gives CDR1 KGHSH, CDR2 LQKENI. Trimming shortened V by 0 bases and J by 1 base, and 9 bases separated the two germline ends. The CDR3 region has the DNA TGTGCCAGCTCACCACCGTCTAGCAGCCAAGAGACCCAGTACTTC. Its protein product is CASSPPSSSQETQYF.

This clonotype was recorded at least ten times. The chain couples TRBV12-3 or TRBV12-4 to TRBJ2-1, with TRBD1 identical over 8 bases. V lost 2 bases and J lost 16; bases outside the gene matches: 13. The CDR3 spans 14 residues. As DNA, the CDR3 is TGTGCCAGCAGTTTACGGTTAGTGGGACAGGCAATATTCTTC. Its protein product is CASSLRLVGQAIFF.

This clonotype was seen repeatedly, ten times or more. This chain links TRBV28 with TRBJ2-3; D is unclear. The ends were cut back, 5 bases at V and 5 bases at J, with 8 bases in the middle. The CDR3 has 12 amino acids. The germline V gene encodes CDR1 MDHEN and CDR2 SYDVKM. This chain's CDR3 is CASSSGVDTQYF. CDR3 DNA: TGTGCCAGCAGTAGTGGTGTAGATACGCAGTATTTT.